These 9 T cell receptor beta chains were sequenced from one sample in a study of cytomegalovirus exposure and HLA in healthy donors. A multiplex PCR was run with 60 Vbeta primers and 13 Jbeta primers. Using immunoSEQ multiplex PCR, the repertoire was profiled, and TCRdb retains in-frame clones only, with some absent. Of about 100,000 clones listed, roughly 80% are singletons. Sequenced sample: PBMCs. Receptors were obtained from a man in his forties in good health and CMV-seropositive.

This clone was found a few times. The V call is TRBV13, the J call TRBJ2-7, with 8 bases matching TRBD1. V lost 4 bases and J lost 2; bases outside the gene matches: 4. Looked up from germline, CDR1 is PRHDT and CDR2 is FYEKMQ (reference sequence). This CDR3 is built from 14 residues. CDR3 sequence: CASSSGQGPYEQYF. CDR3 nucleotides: TGTGCCAGCAGCTCCGGACAGGGTCCCTACGAGCAGTACTTC.

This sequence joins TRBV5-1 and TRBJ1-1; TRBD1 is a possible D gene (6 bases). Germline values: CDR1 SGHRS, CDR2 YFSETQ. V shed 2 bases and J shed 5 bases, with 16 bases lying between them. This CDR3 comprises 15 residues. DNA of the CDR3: TGCGCCAGCAGCTTCCTCGCGGGGGGCGCGACTGAAGCTTTCTTT. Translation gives CASSFLAGGATEAFF.

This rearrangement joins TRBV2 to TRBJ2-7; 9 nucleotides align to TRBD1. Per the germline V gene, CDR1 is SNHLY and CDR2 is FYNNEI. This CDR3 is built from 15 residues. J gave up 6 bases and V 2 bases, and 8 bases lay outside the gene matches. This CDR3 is CASSERGTGSSEQYF. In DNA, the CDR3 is TGTGCCAGCAGTGAACGGGGGACAGGGTCGAGCGAGCAGTACTTC.

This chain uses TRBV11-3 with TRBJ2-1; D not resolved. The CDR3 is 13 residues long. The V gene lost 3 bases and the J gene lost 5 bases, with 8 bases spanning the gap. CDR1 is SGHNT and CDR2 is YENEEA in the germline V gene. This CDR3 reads CASSLQRDNEQFF. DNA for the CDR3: TGTGCCAGCAGCTTGCAACGGGACAATGAGCAGTTCTTC.

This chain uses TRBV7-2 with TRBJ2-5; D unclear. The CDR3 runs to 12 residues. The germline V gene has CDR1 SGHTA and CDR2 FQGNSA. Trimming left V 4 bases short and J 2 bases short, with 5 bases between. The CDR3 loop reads CASSYQQETQYF. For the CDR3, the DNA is TGTGCCAGCAGCTACCAGCAAGAGACCCAGTACTTC. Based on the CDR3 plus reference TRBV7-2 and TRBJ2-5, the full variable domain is GAGVSQSPSNKVTEKGKDVELRCDPISGHTALYWYRQSLGQGLEFLIYFQGNSAPDKSGLPSDRFSAERTGGSVSTLTIQRTQQEDSAVYLCASSYQQETQYFGPGTRLLVL.

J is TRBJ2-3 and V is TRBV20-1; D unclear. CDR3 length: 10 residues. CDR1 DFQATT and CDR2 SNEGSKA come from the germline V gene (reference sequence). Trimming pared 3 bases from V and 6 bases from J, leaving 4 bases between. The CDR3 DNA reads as TGCAGTGCTAGTCTTGATACGCAGTATTTT. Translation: CSASLDTQYF.

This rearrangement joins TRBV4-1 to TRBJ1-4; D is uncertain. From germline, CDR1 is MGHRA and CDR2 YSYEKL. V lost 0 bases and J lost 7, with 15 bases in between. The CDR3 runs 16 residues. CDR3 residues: CASSQDRVLSGEKLFF. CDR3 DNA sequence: TGCGCCAGCAGCCAAGATAGAGTACTCTCGGGTGAAAAACTGTTTTTT.

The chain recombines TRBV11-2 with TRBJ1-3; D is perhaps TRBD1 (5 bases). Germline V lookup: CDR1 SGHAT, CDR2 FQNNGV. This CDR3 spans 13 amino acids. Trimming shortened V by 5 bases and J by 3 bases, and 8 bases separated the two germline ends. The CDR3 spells CASSPQGGNTIYF. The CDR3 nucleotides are TGTGCCAGCAGCCCCCAGGGTGGAAACACCATATATTTT.

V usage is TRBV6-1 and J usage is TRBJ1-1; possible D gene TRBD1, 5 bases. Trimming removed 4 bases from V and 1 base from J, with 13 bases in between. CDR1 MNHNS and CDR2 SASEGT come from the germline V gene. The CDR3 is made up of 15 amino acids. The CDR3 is CASSALGGGNTEAFF. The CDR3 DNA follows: TGTGCCAGCAGTGCCCTGGGGGGTGGGAACACTGAAGCTTTCTTT.